This is a list of T cell receptor beta chains from one sample in a study of PD-1 blockade in mismatch repair-deficient tumors. Assay used: immunoSEQ multiplex PCR; TCRdb lists only in-frame clones, some missing. The repertoire holds some 45,000 clones, with approximately 80% as singletons. This specimen was PBMCs, taken before pembrolizumab treatment. Receptor source: an adult with mismatch repair-deficient cancer. CDR3s include the opening cysteine and the closing phenylalanine or tryptophan. D genes are given only for firm matches. Size values are once, few and many counts, or a class for expanded clones, and some rows have none.

size: once; V: TRBV9; D: TRBD2; length: 18; J: TRBJ2-3; DNA: TGTGCCAGCAGCCCCCGGGTGGGGTCAGCGGGATTAACAGATACGCAGTATTTT; CDR3: CASSPRVGSAGLTDTQYF
size: .; V: TRBV20-1; D: .; length: 11; J: TRBJ1-2; DNA: TGCAGTGCTCTCCAGGGAAATGGCTACACCTTC; CDR3: CSALQGNGYTF
size: .; V: TRBV7-2; D: .; length: 16; J: TRBJ2-1; DNA: TGTGCCAGCAGCTTAGTCCTCGGGACCCTCCTCAATGAGCAGTTCTTC; CDR3: CASSLVLGTLLNEQFF
size: .; V: TRBV30; D: .; length: 15; J: TRBJ2-1; DNA: TGTGCCTGGAGTGTAGGGGGTAGCTCCTACAATGAGCAGTTCTTC; CDR3: CAWSVGGSSYNEQFF
size: .; V: TRBV10-3; D: .; length: 11; J: TRBJ2-3; DNA: TGTGCCATCAGTAACACAGATACGCAGTATTTT; CDR3: CAISNTDTQYF
size: .; V: TRBV7-3; D: TRBD2; length: 19; J: TRBJ2-1; DNA: TGTGCCAGCAGCCCCAAGGGACTAGCGGGCCCAAGGACCCTCAATGAGCAGTTCTTC; CDR3: CASSPKGLAGPRTLNEQFF
size: .; V: TRBV5-6; D: TRBD1; length: 15; J: TRBJ1-1; DNA: TGTGCCAGCAGCATGCAGGGGGGACTGAACACTGAAGCTTTCTTT; CDR3: CASSMQGGLNTEAFF
size: once; V: TRBV29-1; D: TRBD2; length: 15; J: TRBJ2-2; DNA: TGCAGCGTTGAACTAGCGGGAGTTTACACCGGGGAGCTGTTTTTT; CDR3: CSVELAGVYTGELFF
size: .; V: TRBV4-3; D: .; length: 14; J: TRBJ2-7; DNA: TGCGCCAGCAGCCAAGCGGCAGGGGGGCAAACTACGTACTTC; CDR3: CASSQAAGGQTTYF
size: .; V: TRBV28; D: .; length: 16; J: TRBJ1-4; DNA: TGTGCCAGCAGTTTACCCCTCGGGCGCGGTAATGAAAAACTGTTTTTT; CDR3: CASSLPLGRGNEKLFF
size: .; V: TRBV11-3; D: TRBD2; length: 19; J: TRBJ2-1; DNA: TGTGCCAGCAGCCCCCGATTAGCTAGCGGGAGATTCGGGGATCATGAGCAGTTCTTC; CDR3: CASSPRLASGRFGDHEQFF
size: .; V: TRBV29-1; D: TRBD1; length: 13; J: TRBJ2-2; DNA: TGCAGTTCCCGGACAGGCGGCACCGGGGAGCTGTTTTTT; CDR3: CSSRTGGTGELFF
size: .; V: TRBV2; D: .; length: 14; J: TRBJ1-4; DNA: TGTGCCAGCAGGGGTCCGTCGGGTAATGAAAAACTGTTTTTT; CDR3: CASRGPSGNEKLFF
size: .; V: TRBV6-5; D: TRBD1; length: 14; J: TRBJ1-5; DNA: TGTGCCAGCAGACCGACAGGGAGGAATCAGCCCCAGCATTTT; CDR3: CASRPTGRNQPQHF
size: .; V: TRBV5-1; D: .; length: 15; J: TRBJ1-4; DNA: TGCGCCAGCAGCTTGACGGCAGGGGCGGAGGAAAAACTGTTTTTT; CDR3: CASSLTAGAEEKLFF
size: .; V: TRBV6-6; D: .; length: 12; J: TRBJ1-5; DNA: TGTGCCAGCAGTCCCGGGAATCAGCCCCAGCATTTT; CDR3: CASSPGNQPQHF
size: .; V: TRBV29-1; D: TRBD2; length: 14; J: TRBJ2-1; DNA: TGCAGCGTTAGACTAGCGGGCCGTTTCAATGAGCAGTTCTTC; CDR3: CSVRLAGRFNEQFF
size: .; V: TRBV5-6; D: .; length: 14; J: TRBJ1-2; DNA: TGTGCCAGCAGCCCGGACATTTACTCGGGTGGCTACACCTTC; CDR3: CASSPDIYSGGYTF
size: .; V: TRBV5-6; D: .; length: 14; J: TRBJ2-6; DNA: TGTGCCAGCAAAAAGCGGTCTGGGGCCAACGTCCTGACTTTC; CDR3: CASKKRSGANVLTF
size: once; V: TRBV27; D: TRBD1; length: 16; J: TRBJ2-2; DNA: TGTGCCAGCAGTTCCGCCGGGACAGGGGTCACCGGGGAGCTGTTTTTT; CDR3: CASSSAGTGVTGELFF
size: once; V: TRBV11-3; D: .; length: 16; J: TRBJ1-1; DNA: TGTGCCAGCAGCTCCCCCCGTTTTACCCAGGACACTGAAGCTTTCTTT; CDR3: CASSSPRFTQDTEAFF
size: .; V: TRBV6-5; D: TRBD1; length: 15; J: TRBJ2-2; DNA: TGTGCCAGCAGTAGCGGACAGGGGGAAACCGGGGAGCTGTTTTTT; CDR3: CASSSGQGETGELFF
size: few; V: TRBV11-2; D: .; length: 12; J: TRBJ2-7; DNA: TGTGCCAGCAGCTTAGGGTCGGTCGAGCAGTACTTC; CDR3: CASSLGSVEQYF
size: .; V: TRBV5-1; D: TRBD1; length: 12; J: TRBJ1-1; DNA: TGCGCCAGCAGCACTCACAGGGGTGCGGCTTTCTTT; CDR3: CASSTHRGAAFF
size: .; V: TRBV5-1; D: .; length: 14; J: TRBJ2-2; DNA: TGCGCCAGCAGCTTGGCCAGGGACACCGGGGAGCTGTTTTTT; CDR3: CASSLARDTGELFF
size: .; V: TRBV7-9; D: TRBD1; length: 14; J: TRBJ2-7; DNA: TGTGCCAGCAGCACCCGGGACAGCTCCTACGAGCAGTACTTC; CDR3: CASSTRDSSYEQYF
size: once; V: TRBV28; D: TRBD2; length: 16; J: TRBJ2-7; DNA: TGTGCCAGCAGTTCGTCTAGCGGGAGTATTTCCTACGAGCAGTACTTC; CDR3: CASSSSSGSISYEQYF
size: once; V: TRBV19; D: .; length: 15; J: TRBJ2-1; DNA: TGTGCCAGTAGCAAGGTAGACGTAGCCCGCGATGAGCAGTTCTTC; CDR3: CASSKVDVARDEQFF
size: medium-sized; V: TRBV6-6; D: .; length: 15; J: TRBJ1-5; DNA: TGTGCCAGCAGCCTAGGACGGGCCAGCAATCAGCCCCAGCATTTT; CDR3: CASSLGRASNQPQHF
size: .; V: TRBV7-9; D: TRBD1; length: 15; J: TRBJ1-1; DNA: TGTGCCAGCAGCGACCTCGACAGGGGAGGAACTGAAGCTTTCTTT; CDR3: CASSDLDRGGTEAFF
size: .; V: TRBV9; D: TRBD2; length: 16; J: TRBJ2-7; DNA: TGTGCCAGCAGCGTAGCTCCCCTAGCGGGAGTTTACGAGCAGTACTTC; CDR3: CASSVAPLAGVYEQYF
size: .; V: TRBV18; D: .; length: 13; J: TRBJ1-1; DNA: TGTGCCAGCTCAGGCCCCCTGAACACTGAAGCTTTCTTT; CDR3: CASSGPLNTEAFF
size: .; V: TRBV2; D: .; length: 14; J: TRBJ2-3; DNA: TGTGCCAGCAGCGCTACTACTAGGGCGGATACGCAGTATTTT; CDR3: CASSATTRADTQYF
size: .; V: TRBV30; D: .; length: 13; J: TRBJ1-1; DNA: TGTGCCTGGAGTGGGAAACCGAACACTGAAGCTTTCTTT; CDR3: CAWSGKPNTEAFF
size: .; V: TRBV27; D: .; length: 11; J: TRBJ1-1; DNA: TGTGCCAGCATTGGGTACACTGAAGCTTTCTTT; CDR3: CASIGYTEAFF
size: .; V: TRBV9; D: .; length: 13; J: TRBJ2-5; DNA: TGTGCCAGCAGCCCTGCCGGGACCGCCACCCAGTACTTC; CDR3: CASSPAGTATQYF
size: .; V: TRBV10-1; D: .; length: 14; J: TRBJ2-1; DNA: TGCGCCAGCAGTGAACGGCGGAGTTACAATGAGCAGTTCTTC; CDR3: CASSERRSYNEQFF
size: few; V: TRBV5-1; D: .; length: 15; J: TRBJ2-2; DNA: .; CDR3: CASSVSGPVTGELFF
size: .; V: TRBV14; D: .; length: 19; J: TRBJ2-1; DNA: TGTGCCAGCAGCCAATTCGAGATTTCAGGGCCTCCTTGGGTCGATGAGCAGTTCTTC; CDR3: CASSQFEISGPPWVDEQFF
size: few; V: TRBV27; D: .; length: 12; J: TRBJ2-1; DNA: TGTGCCAGCAATGGTGGGTCGGGGGAGCAGTTCTTC; CDR3: CASNGGSGEQFF
size: .; V: TRBV30; D: .; length: 12; J: TRBJ1-1; DNA: TGTGCCTGGAGTGTACTACACACTGAAGCTTTCTTT; CDR3: CAWSVLHTEAFF
size: .; V: TRBV7-9; D: TRBD1; length: 19; J: TRBJ1-4; DNA: TGTGCCAGCAGCCCCCCCCGCGACAGGGCGCGGGAGAGAGACGAAAAACTGTTTTTT; CDR3: CASSPPRDRARERDEKLFF
size: medium-sized; V: TRBV5-4; D: TRBD1; length: 13; J: TRBJ1-2; DNA: TGTGCCAGCAGCCAGACAGGGACCAAAGGCTACACCTTC; CDR3: CASSQTGTKGYTF
size: .; V: TRBV10-2; D: .; length: 12; J: TRBJ2-7; DNA: TGCGCCAGCAGTGACAAGGGCTACGAGCAGTACTTC; CDR3: CASSDKGYEQYF
size: .; V: TRBV2; D: TRBD1; length: 14; J: TRBJ2-7; DNA: TGTGCCAGCAGGAAGACAGGGAGCTCCTACGAGCAGTACTTC; CDR3: CASRKTGSSYEQYF
size: .; V: TRBV5-1; D: .; length: 16; J: TRBJ2-7; DNA: TGCGCCAGCAGCTTGGACCTGACACAGAGCTCCTACGAGCAGTACTTC; CDR3: CASSLDLTQSSYEQYF
size: once; V: TRBV5-5; D: TRBD1; length: 15; J: TRBJ1-2; DNA: TGTGCCAGCAGCTCCACGACAGGGGTCAACTATGGCTACACCTTC; CDR3: CASSSTTGVNYGYTF
size: .; V: TRBV13; D: TRBD2; length: 15; J: TRBJ2-1; DNA: TGTGCCAGCAGCTTGGGCGGGAGTTCCTACAATGAGCAGTTCTTC; CDR3: CASSLGGSSYNEQFF
size: .; V: TRBV5-4; D: TRBD1; length: 12; J: TRBJ2-7; DNA: TGTGCCAGCAGCAGGACAGGGGCGGCGCAGTACTTC; CDR3: CASSRTGAAQYF
size: .; V: TRBV5-1; D: TRBD2; length: 15; J: TRBJ2-1; DNA: TGCGCCAGCAGCCACCGACTAGCGGAGCACAATGAGCAGTTCTTC; CDR3: CASSHRLAEHNEQFF
size: .; V: TRBV6-1; D: TRBD2; length: 15; J: TRBJ2-1; DNA: TGTGCCAGCAGTGAGGGACTAGCGGGCTACAATGAGCAGTTCTTC; CDR3: CASSEGLAGYNEQFF